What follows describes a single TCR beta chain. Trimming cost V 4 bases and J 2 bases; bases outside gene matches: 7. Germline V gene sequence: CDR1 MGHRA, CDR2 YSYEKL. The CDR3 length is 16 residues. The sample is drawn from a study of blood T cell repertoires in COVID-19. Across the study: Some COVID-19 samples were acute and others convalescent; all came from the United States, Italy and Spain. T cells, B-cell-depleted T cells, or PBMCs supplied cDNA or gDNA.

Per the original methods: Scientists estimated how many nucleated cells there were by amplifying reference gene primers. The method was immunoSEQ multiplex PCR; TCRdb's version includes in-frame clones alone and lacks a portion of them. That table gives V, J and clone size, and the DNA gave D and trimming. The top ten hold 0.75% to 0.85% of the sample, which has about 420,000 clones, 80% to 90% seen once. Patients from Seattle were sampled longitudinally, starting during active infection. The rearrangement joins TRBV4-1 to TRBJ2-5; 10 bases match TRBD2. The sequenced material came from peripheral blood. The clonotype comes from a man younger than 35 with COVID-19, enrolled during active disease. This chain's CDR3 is CASSPLERGGQETQYF. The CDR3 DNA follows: TGCGCCAGCAGCCCGCTAGAGCGGGGGGGACAAGAGACCCAGTACTTC.